This TCR beta chain was obtained from a study of response to subunit inactivated influenza vaccine. Comments on this clonotype: Its antigen is not known. This may be a read error, as it is one base from a much larger clone.

Study-level results: The study's authors posited that every seasonal influenza vaccination enlists few new T cells.

TCRdb itself ran the RT-PCR reads through MiXCR, one entry per CDR3 protein. Of about 650,000 distinct CDR3 sequences in the sample, less than 15% were seen once. CDR1 and CDR2 from the germline V gene are SNHLY and FYNNEI. V lost 5 bases to trimming and J lost 2 bases, with 5 bases between them. There are 12 residues in the CDR3. This sample comprised PBMCs from blood, obtained approximately 15 days before vaccination. This clonotype was obtained from a man aged 50-60 years who received an inactivated influenza vaccine. The genes are TRBV2 and TRBJ2-3; the D is unclear. CDR3 amino acids: CASSSVTDTQYF. DNA for the CDR3: TGTGCCAGCAGTTCGGTCACAGATACGCAGTATTTT.